The present TCR beta chain was sequenced within a study of CD4+ T cells in melanoma. V lost 4 bases and J lost 4, with 14 bases in between. CDR1 is LNHDA, CDR2 SQIVND, per germline (reference sequence). The CDR3 is made up of 15 amino acids. Generated by immunoSEQ multiplex PCR, the TCRdb table keeps only in-frame clones and is missing some. Among about 110,000 clones listed, around 92% were seen once. Input material: peripheral blood. The receptor comes from a human donor with melanoma. The V gene is TRBV19, the J gene TRBJ2-1, with D possibly TRBD1 on 5 matching bases. This CDR3 is CASSTDRETYNEQFF. CDR3 nucleotide sequence: TGTGCCAGTAGTACCGACAGAGAAACGTACAATGAGCAGTTCTTC.